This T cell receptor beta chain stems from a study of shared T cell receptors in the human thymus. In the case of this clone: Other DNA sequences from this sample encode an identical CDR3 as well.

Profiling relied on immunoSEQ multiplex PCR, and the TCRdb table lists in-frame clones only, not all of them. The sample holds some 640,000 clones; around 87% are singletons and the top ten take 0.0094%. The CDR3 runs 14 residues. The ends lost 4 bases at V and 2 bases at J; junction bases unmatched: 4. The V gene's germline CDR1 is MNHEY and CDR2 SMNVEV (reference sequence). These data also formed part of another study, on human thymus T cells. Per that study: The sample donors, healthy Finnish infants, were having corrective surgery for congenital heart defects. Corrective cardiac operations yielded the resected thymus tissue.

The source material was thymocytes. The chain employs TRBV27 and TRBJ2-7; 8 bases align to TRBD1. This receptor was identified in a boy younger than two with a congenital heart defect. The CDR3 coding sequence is TGTGCCAGCAGTTCGACGGACAGGGCCTACGAGCAGTACTTC. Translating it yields CASSSTDRAYEQYF.